These T cell receptor beta chains were read from a single sample in a study of shared clonotypes between healthy human individuals. Data came from immunoSEQ multiplex PCR; TCRdb stores just in-frame clones and leaves some out. This table holds 1.5 million to 2.5 million clones, about 95% found once. What was sequenced was naive CD8+ T cells sorted from blood. The receptors come from a man aged 18 to 30 in good health. The CDR3 runs from the conserved cysteine through the conserved F or W. The D gene is left open where the match is weak. Clone size, where shown, is once, few, many, or a class for clones that have expanded.

size	V	J	D	DNA	CDR3
.	TRBV5-1	TRBJ1-1	.	TGCGCCAGCAGCCTTACAGGATACACTGAAGCTTTCTTT	CASSLTGYTEAFF
.	TRBV6-5	TRBJ2-2	TRBD1	TGTGCCAGCAGTTACTCCCCGGGACAGTACACCGGGGAGCTGTTTTTT	CASSYSPGQYTGELFF
.	TRBV2	TRBJ2-5	TRBD2	TGTGCCAGCAGTGAAGGGCGGGGGAGCCAAGAGACCCAGTACTTC	CASSEGRGSQETQYF
.	TRBV6-6	TRBJ1-1	.	TGTGCCAGCAGGGACGACGACTTGAACACTGAAGCTTTCTTT	CASRDDDLNTEAFF
.	TRBV4-3	TRBJ2-7	TRBD2	TGCGCCAGCAGCCCAGCGGGAGGGCCGGACGAGCAGTACTTC	CASSPAGGPDEQYF
.	TRBV2	TRBJ1-1	.	TGTGCCAGCATAGTCAGGGTAGGCACTGAAGCTTTCTTT	CASIVRVGTEAFF
once	TRBV10-3	TRBJ1-3	.	TGTGCCATCAGTGAGGGGCTGCGAGGAAACACCATATATTTT	CAISEGLRGNTIYF
.	TRBV11-3	TRBJ2-3	TRBD2	TGTGCCAGCAGCGCATCCCAACTAGCGGGGGTGGTAGATACGCAGTATTTT	CASSASQLAGVVDTQYF
.	TRBV28	TRBJ2-3	TRBD1	TGTGCCAGCAGTCGGGACAGGGGTGATACGCAGTATTTT	CASSRDRGDTQYF
.	TRBV13	TRBJ2-1	.	TGTGCCAGCAGCTTGACGACTACAGGGTACAATGAGCAGTTCTTC	CASSLTTTGYNEQFF
.	TRBV27	TRBJ1-1	TRBD1	TGTGCCAGCAGTTCCCGACAGGGGGGGAACACTGAAGCTTTCTTT	CASSSRQGGNTEAFF
.	TRBV7-9	TRBJ2-1	.	TGTGCCAGCAGCTTCGGGACTCGCGCCGATGAGCAGTTCTTC	CASSFGTRADEQFF
.	TRBV7-9	TRBJ1-1	.	TGTGCCAGCAGCTTAGTCAGGGACCACACTGAAGCTTTCTTT	CASSLVRDHTEAFF
.	TRBV6-4	TRBJ2-1	.	TGTGCCAGCAGTCGACCGACAGTGTCGAGCTCCTACAATGAGCAGTTCTTC	CASSRPTVSSSYNEQFF
.	TRBV27	TRBJ1-5	.	TGTGCCAGCAGTTTCAGTCAGCCCCAGCATTTT	CASSFSQPQHF
.	TRBV6-5	TRBJ2-5	.	TGTGCCAGCAGTTACGGGAACGACCAAGAGACCCAGTACTTC	CASSYGNDQETQYF
.	TRBV27	TRBJ2-5	.	TGTGCCAGCCTGAGACAGAAGAATCACCAAGAGACCCAGTACTTC	CASLRQKNHQETQYF
.	TRBV4-1	TRBJ2-1	TRBD2	TGCGCCAGCAGCCATGCGGGGGTACCCTACAATGAGCAGTTCTTC	CASSHAGVPYNEQFF
.	TRBV18	TRBJ1-1	TRBD1	TGTGCCAGCTCATCGCCGGGACAGGGACCTAACACTGAAGCTTTCTTT	CASSSPGQGPNTEAFF
few	TRBV7-8	TRBJ1-2	.	TGTGCCAGCAGCCGCGAGGGTTGGGGCTATGGCTACACCTTC	CASSREGWGYGYTF
.	TRBV11-2	TRBJ2-7	.	TGTGCCAGCAGCGGTGACAGCTACGAGCAGTACTTC	CASSGDSYEQYF
.	TRBV13	TRBJ1-6	.	TGTGCCAGCAGCTCTTGGGGGACGGACTATAATTCACCCCTCCACTTT	CASSSWGTDYNSPLHF
.	TRBV5-4	TRBJ2-7	.	TGTGCCAGCAGCCGGGCGTCCGACGAGCAGTACTTC	CASSRASDEQYF
.	TRBV2	TRBJ2-7	.	TGTGCCAGCAGTGCCAGGCCCGACGAGCAGTACTTC	CASSARPDEQYF
.	TRBV11-1	TRBJ2-7	TRBD2	TGTGCCAGCAGCCACGCGGGGGGGCAGAACTACGAGCAGTACTTC	CASSHAGGQNYEQYF
once	TRBV2	TRBJ2-7	.	TGTGCCAGCAGTTCGACGGACCCCTACTCCTACGAGCAGTACTTC	CASSSTDPYSYEQYF
.	TRBV6-6	TRBJ2-3	TRBD2	TGTGCCAGCAGTGGACTAGCGGGAGTAAGTGGAAATACGCAGTATTTT	CASSGLAGVSGNTQYF